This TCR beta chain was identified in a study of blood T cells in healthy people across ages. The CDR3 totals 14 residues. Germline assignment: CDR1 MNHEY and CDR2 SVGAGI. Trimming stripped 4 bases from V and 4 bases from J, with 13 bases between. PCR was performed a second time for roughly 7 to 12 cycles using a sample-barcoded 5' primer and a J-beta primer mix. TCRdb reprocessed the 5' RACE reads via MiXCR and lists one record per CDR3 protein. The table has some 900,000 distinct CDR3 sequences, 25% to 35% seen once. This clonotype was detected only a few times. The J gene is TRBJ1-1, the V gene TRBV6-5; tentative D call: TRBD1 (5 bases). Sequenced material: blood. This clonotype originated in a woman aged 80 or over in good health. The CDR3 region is CASSFRGESTEAFF. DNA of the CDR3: TGTGCCAGCAGTTTTCGGGGGGAGAGCACTGAAGCTTTCTTT.